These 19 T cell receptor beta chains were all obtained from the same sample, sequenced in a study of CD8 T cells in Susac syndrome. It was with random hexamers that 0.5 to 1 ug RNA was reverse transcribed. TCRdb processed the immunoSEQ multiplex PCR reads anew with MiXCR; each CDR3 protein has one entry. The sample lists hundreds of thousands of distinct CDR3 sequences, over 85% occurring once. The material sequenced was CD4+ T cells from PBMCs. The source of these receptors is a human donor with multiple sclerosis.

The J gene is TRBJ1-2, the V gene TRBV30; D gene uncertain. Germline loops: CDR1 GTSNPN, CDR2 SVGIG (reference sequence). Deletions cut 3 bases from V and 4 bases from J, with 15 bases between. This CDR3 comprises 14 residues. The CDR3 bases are TGTGCCTGGAGCCTACGGGCGGAACTCTATGGCTACACCTTC. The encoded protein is CAWSLRAELYGYTF.

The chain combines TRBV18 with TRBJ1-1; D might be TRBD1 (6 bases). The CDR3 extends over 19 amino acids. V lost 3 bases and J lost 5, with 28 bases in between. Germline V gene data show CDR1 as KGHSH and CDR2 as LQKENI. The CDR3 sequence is CASSPLYPDSAVGGTEAFF. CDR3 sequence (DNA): TGTGCCAGCTCACCCCTCTACCCGGACAGCGCCGTGGGGGGGACTGAAGCTTTCTTT. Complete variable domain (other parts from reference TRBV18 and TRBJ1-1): NAGVMQNPRHLVRRRGQEARLRCSPMKGHSHVYWYRQLPEEGLKFMVYLQKENIIDESGMPKERFSAEFPKEGPSILRIQQVVRGDSAAYFCASSPLYPDSAVGGTEAFFGQGTRLTVV.

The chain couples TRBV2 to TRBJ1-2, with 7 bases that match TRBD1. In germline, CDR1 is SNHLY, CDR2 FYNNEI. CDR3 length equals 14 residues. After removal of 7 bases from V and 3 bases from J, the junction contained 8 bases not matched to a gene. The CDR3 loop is CASTPQGQDYGYTF. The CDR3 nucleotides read TGTGCCAGCACCCCACAGGGGCAGGACTATGGCTACACCTTC.

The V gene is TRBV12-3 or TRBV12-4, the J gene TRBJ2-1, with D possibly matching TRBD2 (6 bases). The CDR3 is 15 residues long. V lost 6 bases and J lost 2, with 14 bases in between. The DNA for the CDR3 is TGTGCCAGCAGAATCTCAGGCGGGACCTACAATGAGCAGTTCTTC. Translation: CASRISGGTYNEQFF.

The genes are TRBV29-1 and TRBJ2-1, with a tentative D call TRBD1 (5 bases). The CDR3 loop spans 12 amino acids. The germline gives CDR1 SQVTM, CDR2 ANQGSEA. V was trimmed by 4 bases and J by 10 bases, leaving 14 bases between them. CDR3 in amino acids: CSVGGPSGEQFF. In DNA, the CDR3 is TGCAGCGTTGGGGGCCCCTCTGGAGAGCAGTTCTTC.

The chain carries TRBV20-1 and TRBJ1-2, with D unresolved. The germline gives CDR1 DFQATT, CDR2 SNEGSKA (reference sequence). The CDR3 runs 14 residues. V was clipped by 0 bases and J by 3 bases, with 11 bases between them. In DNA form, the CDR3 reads TGCAGTGCTAGAGATTCGAGGAGAGACTATGGCTACACCTTC. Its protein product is CSARDSRRDYGYTF.

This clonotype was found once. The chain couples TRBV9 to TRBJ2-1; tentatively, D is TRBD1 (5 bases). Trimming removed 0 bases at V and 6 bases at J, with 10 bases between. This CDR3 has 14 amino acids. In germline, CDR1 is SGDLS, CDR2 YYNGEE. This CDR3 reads CASSVGPQGNEQFF. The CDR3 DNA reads TGTGCCAGCAGCGTAGGCCCCCAGGGCAATGAGCAGTTCTTC.

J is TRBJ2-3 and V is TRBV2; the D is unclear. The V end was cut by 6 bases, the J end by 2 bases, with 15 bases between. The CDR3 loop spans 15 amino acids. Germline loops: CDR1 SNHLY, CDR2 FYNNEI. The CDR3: CASSSIWADTDTQYF. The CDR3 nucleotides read TGTGCCAGCAGCAGCATATGGGCCGACACAGATACGCAGTATTTT.

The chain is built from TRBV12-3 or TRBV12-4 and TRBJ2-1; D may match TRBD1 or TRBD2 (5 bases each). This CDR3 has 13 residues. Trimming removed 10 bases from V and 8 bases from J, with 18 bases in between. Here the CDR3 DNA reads TGTGCCACCCTCCGGGACGTGGCCCATGAGCAGTTCTTC. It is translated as CATLRDVAHEQFF.

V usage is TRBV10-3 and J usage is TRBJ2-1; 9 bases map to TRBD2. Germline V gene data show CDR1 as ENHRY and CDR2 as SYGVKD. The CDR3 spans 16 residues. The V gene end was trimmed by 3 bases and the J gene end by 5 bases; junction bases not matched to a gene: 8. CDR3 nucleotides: TGTGCCATCAGTGATCCCGGCGGGGGGGGAAACAATGAGCAGTTCTTC. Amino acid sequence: CAISDPGGGGNNEQFF.

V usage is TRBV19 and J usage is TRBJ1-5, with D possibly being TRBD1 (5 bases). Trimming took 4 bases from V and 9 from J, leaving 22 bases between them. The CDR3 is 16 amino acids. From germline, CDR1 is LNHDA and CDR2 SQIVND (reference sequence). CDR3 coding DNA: TGTGCCAGTAGTACCGCCCACGACAGCACCCACCGGCCCCAGCATTTT. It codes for CASSTAHDSTHRPQHF.

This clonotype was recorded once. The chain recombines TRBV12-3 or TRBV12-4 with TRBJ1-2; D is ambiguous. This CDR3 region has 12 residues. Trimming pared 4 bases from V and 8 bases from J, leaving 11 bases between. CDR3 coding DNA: TGTGCCAGCAGTTCGACGGAGGGCGGCTACACCTTC. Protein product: CASSSTEGGYTF.

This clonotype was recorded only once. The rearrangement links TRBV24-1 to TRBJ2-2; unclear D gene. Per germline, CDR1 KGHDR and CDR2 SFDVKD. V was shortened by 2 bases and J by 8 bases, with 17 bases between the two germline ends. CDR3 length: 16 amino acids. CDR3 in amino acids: CATSDSILGPAGELFF. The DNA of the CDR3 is TGTGCCACCAGTGATTCTATACTCGGGCCCGCAGGGGAGCTGTTTTTT.

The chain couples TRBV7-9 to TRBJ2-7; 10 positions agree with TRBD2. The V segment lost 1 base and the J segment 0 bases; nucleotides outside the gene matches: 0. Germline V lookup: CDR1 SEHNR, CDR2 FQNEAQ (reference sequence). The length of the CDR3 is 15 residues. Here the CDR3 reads CASSLGLAGSYEQYV. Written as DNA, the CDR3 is TGTGCCAGCAGCTTAGGACTAGCGGGCTCCTACGAGCAGTACGTC.

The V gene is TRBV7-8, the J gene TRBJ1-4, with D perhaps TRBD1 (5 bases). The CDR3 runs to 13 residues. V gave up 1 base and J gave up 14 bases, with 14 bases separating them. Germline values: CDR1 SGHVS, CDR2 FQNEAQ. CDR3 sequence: CASSLVGDAALFF. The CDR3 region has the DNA TGTGCCAGCAGCTTAGTAGGGGACGCCGCTCTGTTTTTT.

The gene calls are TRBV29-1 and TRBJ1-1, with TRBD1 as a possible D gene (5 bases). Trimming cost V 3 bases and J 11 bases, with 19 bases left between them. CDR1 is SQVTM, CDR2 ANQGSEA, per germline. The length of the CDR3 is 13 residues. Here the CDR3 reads CSVDSQVGREAFF. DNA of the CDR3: TGCAGCGTTGACTCTCAGGTGGGGCGGGAGGCTTTCTTT.

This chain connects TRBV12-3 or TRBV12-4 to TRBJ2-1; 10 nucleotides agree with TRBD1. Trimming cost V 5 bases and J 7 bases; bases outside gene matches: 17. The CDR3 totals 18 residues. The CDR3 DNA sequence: TGTGCCAGCAGTGCACCGGGACAGGGGTTTAGGGATAAAAATGAGCAGTTCTTC. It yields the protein CASSAPGQGFRDKNEQFF.

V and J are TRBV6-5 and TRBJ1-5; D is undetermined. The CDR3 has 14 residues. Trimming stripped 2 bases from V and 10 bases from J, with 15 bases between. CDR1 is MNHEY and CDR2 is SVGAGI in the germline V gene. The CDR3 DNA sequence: TGTGCCAGCAGTTACGAGCCCCGTCGAGGACCCCAGCATTTT. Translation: CASSYEPRRGPQHF.

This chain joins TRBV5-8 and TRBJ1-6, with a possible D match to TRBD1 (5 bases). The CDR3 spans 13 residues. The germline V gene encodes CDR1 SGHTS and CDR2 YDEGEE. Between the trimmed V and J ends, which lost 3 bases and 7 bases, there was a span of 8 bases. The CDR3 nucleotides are TGTGCCAGCAGCTCGAGGACAAATTCACCCCTCCACTTT. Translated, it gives CASSSRTNSPLHF.